The entry that follows covers one TCR beta chain sequence. Its antigen is not known. V was clipped by 5 bases and J by 10 bases, with 13 bases between them. CDR3 size: 12 residues. In germline, CDR1 is MNHEY, CDR2 SMNVEV (reference sequence). 5'RACE with constant-segment primers built TCRalpha and TCRbeta cDNA libraries with UMIs. TCRdb used MiXCR to reprocess the 5' RACE reads, holding one entry per CDR3 protein. The sample has roughly 89,000 distinct CDR3 sequences, more than 12% seen once; the top ten hold about two fifths. This entry belongs to a study of T-cell memory formation after mild COVID-19. Whole-study context: Most TCR clusters belonged to a single donor. Whole-study results and caveats: Some clones that responded turned up in pre-infection memory, which suggests that cross-reactive memory joined in. CD4/CD8 balance characterized clones contracting day 15 to 85, and CD4+ skew characterized later expanders.

Sequencing input: PBMCs or a T cell subset sorted from them (not recorded which). J is TRBJ2-3 and V is TRBV27; D uncertain. This clonotype was sampled from a man younger than 30 who had mild COVID-19 (a few samples of this study predate the infection). Cell type and time point are not known. The chain's CDR3 is CASSPRSSAQYF. The CDR3 bases are TGTGCCAGCAGTCCGAGGTCGTCGGCGCAGTATTTT.